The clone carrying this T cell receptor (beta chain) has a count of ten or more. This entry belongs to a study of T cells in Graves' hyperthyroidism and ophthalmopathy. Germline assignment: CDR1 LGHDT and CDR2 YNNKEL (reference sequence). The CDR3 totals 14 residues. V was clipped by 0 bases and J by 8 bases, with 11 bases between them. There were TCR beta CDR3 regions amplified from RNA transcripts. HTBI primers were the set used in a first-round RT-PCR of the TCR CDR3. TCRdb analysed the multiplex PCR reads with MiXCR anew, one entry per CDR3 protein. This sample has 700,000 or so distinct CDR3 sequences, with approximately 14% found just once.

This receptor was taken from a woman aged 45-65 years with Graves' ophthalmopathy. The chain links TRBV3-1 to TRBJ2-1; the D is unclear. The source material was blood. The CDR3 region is CASSQEPRGDEQFF. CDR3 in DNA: TGTGCCAGCAGCCAAGAGCCCCGTGGGGATGAGCAGTTCTTC.